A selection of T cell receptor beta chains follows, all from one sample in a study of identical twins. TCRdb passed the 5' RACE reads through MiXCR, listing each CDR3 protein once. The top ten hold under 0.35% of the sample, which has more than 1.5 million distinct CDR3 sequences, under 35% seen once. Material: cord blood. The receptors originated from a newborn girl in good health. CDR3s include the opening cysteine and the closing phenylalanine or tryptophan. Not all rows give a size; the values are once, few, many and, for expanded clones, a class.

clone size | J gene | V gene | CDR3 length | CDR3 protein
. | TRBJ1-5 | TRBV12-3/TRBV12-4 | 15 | CASRVGQGVNQPQHF
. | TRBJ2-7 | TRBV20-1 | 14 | CSARPGTKTYEQYF
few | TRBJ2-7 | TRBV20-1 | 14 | CSARKDSSSYEQYF
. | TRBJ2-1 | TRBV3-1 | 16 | CASSQVASGRHNEQFF
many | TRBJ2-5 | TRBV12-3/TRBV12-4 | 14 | CASSPLTRSETQYF
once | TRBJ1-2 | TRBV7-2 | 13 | CAGSSTANYGYTF
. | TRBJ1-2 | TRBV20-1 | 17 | CSARSSPGTPRWSGYTF
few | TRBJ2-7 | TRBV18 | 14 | CASSPQATSYEQYF
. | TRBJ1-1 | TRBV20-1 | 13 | CSARDGGDTEAFF
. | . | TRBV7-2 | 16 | CASSLYMGGFAYEQYF
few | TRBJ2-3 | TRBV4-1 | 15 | CASSQPGGAVDTQYF
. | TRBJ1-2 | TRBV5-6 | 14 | CASSLGAAGNGYTF
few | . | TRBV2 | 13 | CASSVNSGHEQYF
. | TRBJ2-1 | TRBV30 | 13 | CAWAQGLPNEQFF
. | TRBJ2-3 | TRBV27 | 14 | CATNRRGSTDTQYF
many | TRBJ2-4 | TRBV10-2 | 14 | CASRQRTGQNIQYF
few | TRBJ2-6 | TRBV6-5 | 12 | CASRTGGVVLTF
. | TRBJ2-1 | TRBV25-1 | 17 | CASSEWRWDRGHNEQFF
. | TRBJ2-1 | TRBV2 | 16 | CASSPTSGQRNNEQFF
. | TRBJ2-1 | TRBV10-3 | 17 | CAISESGRGSSYNEQFF
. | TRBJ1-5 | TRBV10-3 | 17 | CAISGGVGSGRPQPQHF
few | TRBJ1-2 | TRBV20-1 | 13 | CSARDDERSGYTF
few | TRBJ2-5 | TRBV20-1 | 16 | CSARGEGLALQETQYF
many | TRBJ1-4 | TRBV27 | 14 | CASSLSQGREKLFF